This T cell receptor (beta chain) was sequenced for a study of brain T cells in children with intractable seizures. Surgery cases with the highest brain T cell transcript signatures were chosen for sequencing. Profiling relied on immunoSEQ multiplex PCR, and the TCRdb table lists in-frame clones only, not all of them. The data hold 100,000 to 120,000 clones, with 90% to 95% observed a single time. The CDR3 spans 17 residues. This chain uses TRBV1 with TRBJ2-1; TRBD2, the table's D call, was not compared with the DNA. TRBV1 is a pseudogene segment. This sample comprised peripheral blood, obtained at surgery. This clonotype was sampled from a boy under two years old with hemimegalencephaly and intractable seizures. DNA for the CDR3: TGCACCAGCAGCCAAGGGCACGGGGCGGGAGTCTACAATGAGCAGTTCTTC. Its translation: CTSSQGHGAGVYNEQFF.